This TCR beta chain was sequenced for a study of beta chain features in type 1 diabetes. Concerning this clone itself: Its antigen is still unknown.

Deletions cut 6 bases from V and 6 bases from J, with 11 bases between. The CDR3 consists of 13 residues. From germline, CDR1 is MNHEY and CDR2 SVGAGI. Reverse transcribing all isolated RNA meant expressed TCRB transcripts were sequenced. Method: immunoSEQ multiplex PCR; TCRdb's copy keeps in-frame clones and lacks some. The sample holds over 150,000 clones, roughly 8% seen once. Based on CD45RO/CCR7/CD25/CD127/CD95/CD27, CD4+ regulatory, stem cell-like memory, naive and central memory cells were sorted. Overall study results and limits: Researchers reported that naive, central memory and Treg TCRB repertoires appeared more similar in patients than in healthy donors. At VDJ recombination sites, type 1 diabetes patients had fewer insertions and more deleted nucleotides. Shorter templates might be favored by PCR, and equally so in patients and in controls.

The sample taken for sequencing was central memory CD4+ T cells from blood. The gene calls are TRBV6-5 and TRBJ2-2, with a possible D match to TRBD2 (6 bases). The origin of this receptor is a man between 18 and 35 years old in good health. The CDR3 DNA is TGTGCCAGCAGGGGACTTAATGCCGGGGAGCTGTTTTTT. It translates to CASRGLNAGELFF.